The clone carrying this T cell receptor beta chain has a single count. The antigen remains undetermined. At one end, the junction sequence differs from germline, possibly due to a read error. This sample is drawn from a study of blood T cells in healthy people across ages. Study findings and constraints: Long-lived and aged donors differed, with more naive CD4+ cells and higher diversity in the long-lived.

A second PCR of about 7 to 12 cycles used a sample-barcoded 5' primer and a J-beta primer mix. In TCRdb, the 5' RACE reads were re-called with MiXCR into one record per CDR3 protein. The table shows some 880,000 distinct CDR3 sequences, with roughly 40% occurring only once. Per-sample yields of isolated PBMCs were at least 6 million. CDR1 and CDR2 (germline): SQVTM, ANQGSEA. The CDR3 is made up of 14 amino acids. This TCR derives from a man younger than 35 in good health. Sample: blood. The chain combines TRBV29-1 with TRBJ2-5; D could derive from TRBD1 or TRBD2 (6 bases each). In DNA, the CDR3 is TGCAACGTTCGGGGGCGCCCCAAGGCGGAGACCCAGTACTTC. The encoded protein is CNVRGRPKAETQYF.